The present entry profiles one T cell receptor (beta chain) with its context. The sample originates from a study of blood T cell repertoires in COVID-19. Recruits, aged roughly 18 to 89 years, lived in 24 US areas. Data came from immunoSEQ multiplex PCR; TCRdb stores just in-frame clones and leaves some out. The sample records approximately 220,000 clones, about 80% being singletons. V was clipped by 5 bases and J by 8 bases, with 18 bases between them. Germline loops: CDR1 MDHEN, CDR2 SYDVKM. The CDR3 has 15 residues. The sequence came from a woman aged 40 to 50 with acute COVID-19. Sequencing was done on a sample of PBMCs or T cells enriched from blood (not recorded which). The rearrangement uses TRBV28 and TRBJ1-4; D possibly corresponds to TRBD1 (6 bases). This chain's CDR3 is CASSDIKLQGEKLFF. As DNA, the CDR3 is TGTGCCAGCAGTGATATAAAATTACAGGGCGAAAAACTGTTTTTT.